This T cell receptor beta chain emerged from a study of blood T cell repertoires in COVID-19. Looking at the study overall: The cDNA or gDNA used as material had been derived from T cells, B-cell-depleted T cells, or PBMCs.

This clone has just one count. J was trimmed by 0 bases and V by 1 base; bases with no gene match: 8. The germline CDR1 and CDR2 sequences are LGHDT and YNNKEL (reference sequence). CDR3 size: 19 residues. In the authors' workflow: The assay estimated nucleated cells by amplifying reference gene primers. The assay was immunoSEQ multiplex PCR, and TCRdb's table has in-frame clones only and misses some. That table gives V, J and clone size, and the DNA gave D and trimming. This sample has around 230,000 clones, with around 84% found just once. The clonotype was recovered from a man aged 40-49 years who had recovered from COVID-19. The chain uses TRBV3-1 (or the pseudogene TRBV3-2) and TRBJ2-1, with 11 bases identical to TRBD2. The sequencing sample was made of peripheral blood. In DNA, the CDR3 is TGTGCCAGCAGCCAAGTGCCGACTAGCGGGGATGTCTCCTACAATGAGCAGTTCTTC. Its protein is CASSQVPTSGDVSYNEQFF.